Given below is one T cell receptor (beta chain) in context. Its cognate antigen is unknown. The data were obtained in a study of blood T cells in healthy people across ages. The study, taken as a whole, reports: TCR beta diversity per million T cells fell roughly linearly with age.

Using a J-beta primer mix together with a sample-barcoded 5' primer, a second PCR was run for roughly 6 to 11 cycles. Each of the cDNA molecules was tagged by a template-switch adaptor with 12 random nucleotides. TCRdb independently ran MiXCR on the 5' RACE reads; one entry per CDR3 protein. The sample includes about 1 million distinct CDR3 sequences, 35% to 55% of them seen just once. Isolating PBMCs gave at least 6 million of these cells per sample. J was trimmed by 6 bases and V by 3 bases; bases with no gene match: 7. The CDR3 is 15 amino acids. This sequence originates from a woman aged 55-69 years in good health. The chain employs TRBV12-3 or TRBV12-4 and TRBJ2-1; 8 bases agree with TRBD2. Sample: blood. The DNA for the CDR3 is TGTGCCAGCAGTTTCATGTCCGGGAGGGCCAATGAGCAGTTCTTC. Its translation is CASSFMSGRANEQFF.